The next 4 T cell receptor beta chains were all read from a single sample in a study of blood T cells in healthy people across ages. Then a second PCR, running roughly 6 to 12 cycles, was carried out with a sample-barcoded 5' primer and a J-beta primer mix. TCRdb recomputed calls from the 5' RACE reads with MiXCR, one row per CDR3 protein. The sample has 550,000 to 750,000 distinct CDR3 sequences; about 21% are singletons. The sequenced material came from blood. The source is a man between 65 and 85 years old in good health.

The CDR3 DNA reads as TGCAGTGCAATAAGTGGGTGGACCCAGTACTTC. Protein product: CSAISGWTQYF. This chain uses TRBV20-1 with TRBJ2-5; D is uncertain. Germline values: CDR1 DFQATT, CDR2 SNEGSKA (reference sequence). This CDR3 spans 11 amino acids. Trimming cost V 6 bases and J 7 bases, with 12 bases left between them.

This clonotype was picked up a small number of times. The chain has TRBV5-1 and TRBJ1-1; TRBD1 aligns across 7 bases. Germline lookup yields CDR1 SGHRS and CDR2 YFSETQ. After removal of 4 bases from V and 0 bases from J, the junction contained 9 bases not matched to a gene. The CDR3 length is 16 residues. CDR3: CASSPTGAAMNTEAFF. DNA of the CDR3: TGCGCCAGCAGCCCCACAGGGGCAGCTATGAACACTGAAGCTTTCTTT.

About this clonotype: Germline and junction disagree at one end, which may indicate a read error. The chain recombines TRBV6-1 with TRBJ2-7; D call uncertain. The better agreement between TRBJ2-1 and the DNA end casts doubt on the J call. The CDR3 is made up of 14 amino acids. Germline CDR1 is MNHNS and CDR2 is SASEGT. CDR3 in amino acids: CASSDERTYNEQFF. The CDR3 DNA reads as TGTGCCAGCAGTGATGAGAGGACCTACAATGAACAGTTCTTC.

This clonotype was seen only a few times. This rearrangement joins TRBV15 to TRBJ2-5, with D possibly matching TRBD2 (5 bases). The CDR3 totals 14 residues. CDR1 and CDR2 from the germline V gene are LNHNV and YYDKDF (reference sequence). The V and J ends lost 0 bases and 2 bases respectively, with 7 bases between them. The CDR3: CATSRDGKQETQYF. DNA for the CDR3: TGTGCCACCAGCAGAGACGGGAAACAAGAGACCCAGTACTTC.